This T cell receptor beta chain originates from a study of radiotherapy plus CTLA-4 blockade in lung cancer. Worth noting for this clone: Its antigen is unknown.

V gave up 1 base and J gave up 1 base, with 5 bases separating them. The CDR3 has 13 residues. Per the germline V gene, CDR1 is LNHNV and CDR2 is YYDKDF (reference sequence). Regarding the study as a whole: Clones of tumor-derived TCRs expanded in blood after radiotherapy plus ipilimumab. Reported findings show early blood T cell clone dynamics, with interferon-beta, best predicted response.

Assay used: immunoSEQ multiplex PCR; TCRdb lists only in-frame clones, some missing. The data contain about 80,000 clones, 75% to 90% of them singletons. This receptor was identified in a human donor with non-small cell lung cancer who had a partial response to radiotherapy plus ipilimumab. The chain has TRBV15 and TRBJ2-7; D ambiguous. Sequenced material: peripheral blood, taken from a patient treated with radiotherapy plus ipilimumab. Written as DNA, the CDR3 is TGTGCCACCAGCAGAGGACTTTCCTACGAGCAGTACTTC. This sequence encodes CATSRGLSYEQYF. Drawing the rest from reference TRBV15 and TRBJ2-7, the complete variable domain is DAMVIQNPRYQVTQFGKPVTLSCSQTLNHNVMYWYQQKSSQAPKLLFHYYDKDFNNEADTPDNFQSRRPNTSFCFLDIRSPGLGDTAMYLCATSRGLSYEQYFGPGTRLTVT.